The 11 T cell receptor beta chains presented below share a single source sample, sequenced in a study of vaccination and CD4 T cells after COVID-19. These receptors have no identified antigens. The Oncomine TCR Beta short-read assay generated sequence data from the DNA of cultured CD4+ T cells. TCRdb independently ran MiXCR on the PCR reads; one entry per CDR3 protein. The sample contains 6,500 to 8,500 distinct CDR3 sequences, approximately 57% of which appear only once. Specified treatment: roughly ten-day PBMC culture with coronavirus spike peptide pools or control peptides (ViraFEST assay). Specimen: cultured CD4+ T cells from blood, collected after SARS-CoV-2 vaccination. Receptor source: a human donor with COVID-19.

This clonotype was counted between two and nine times. The V and J genes are TRBV20-1 and TRBJ1-2; D gene unclear. The germline V gene encodes CDR1 DFQATT and CDR2 SNEGSKA (reference sequence). CDR3 length: 14 residues. The V end lost 0 bases, the J end lost 0 bases, and 8 bases lay between the germline ends. This CDR3 reads CSARDSSANYGYTF. The CDR3 DNA sequence: TGCAGTGCTAGAGATAGTAGTGCTAACTATGGCTACACCTTC.

This chain links TRBV6-1 with TRBJ1-6; 8 nucleotides agree with TRBD1. The CDR3 is made up of 15 amino acids. J was trimmed by 10 bases and V by 0 bases; bases with no gene match: 5. CDR1 MNHNS and CDR2 SASEGT come from the germline V gene. The CDR3 loop reads CASSEATGDRSPLHF. CDR3 sequence (DNA): TGTGCCAGCAGTGAAGCGACAGGGGATAGATCACCCCTCCACTTT.

The chain carries TRBV20-1 and TRBJ2-1; TRBD2 aligns across 13 bases. This CDR3 has 17 residues. CDR1 and CDR2 from the germline V gene are DFQATT and SNEGSKA (reference sequence). V lost 1 base, J lost 0 bases, and 3 bases stayed unmatched. The CDR3, as DNA: TGCAGTGCTAGAGCGGGACTAGCGGGAAGCTCCTACAATGAGCAGTTCTTC. Translated, it gives CSARAGLAGSSYNEQFF.

This chain joins TRBV4-2 and TRBJ1-4; the D is unclear. Trimming removed 2 bases from V and 6 bases from J, with 13 bases in between. CDR3 length equals 15 residues. The germline CDR1 and CDR2 sequences are LGHNA and YNFKEQ. The CDR3 spells CASSQSGKGDEKLFF. CDR3 bases: TGTGCCAGCAGCCAATCGGGGAAGGGAGATGAAAAACTGTTTTTT.

The chain recombines TRBV4-3 with TRBJ2-7; 8 nucleotides agree with TRBD2. Germline CDR1 reads LGHNA; CDR2 reads YSLEER. CDR3 length: 16 amino acids. The V segment lost 0 bases and the J segment 4 bases; nucleotides outside the gene matches: 8. The chain's CDR3 is CASSQDRKRGRYEQYF. As DNA, the CDR3 is TGCGCCAGCAGCCAAGATCGGAAGCGGGGGAGGTACGAGCAGTACTTC.

V is TRBV19 and J is TRBJ1-2; D is perhaps TRBD1 (5 bases). CDR1 and CDR2 from the germline V gene are LNHDA and SQIVND (reference sequence). V dropped 9 bases and J dropped 5 bases, with 16 bases sitting between them. The CDR3 contains 13 residues. CDR3 in DNA: TGTGCCAGCTACCGGGACCCAGGGTATGGCTACACCTTC. It is translated as CASYRDPGYGYTF.

This clonotype showed up just a few times. CDR3 residues: CSATVEGTGNTIYF. Written as DNA, the CDR3 is TGCAGTGCTACCGTGGAGGGCACTGGAAACACCATATATTTT. V gene TRBV20-1 combines with J gene TRBJ1-3; D gene uncertain. Germline CDR1 and CDR2: DFQATT and SNEGSKA (reference sequence). The CDR3 totals 14 residues. V lost 4 bases to trimming and J lost 2 bases, with 12 bases between them.

This chain links TRBV6-1 with TRBJ1-4; possible D gene TRBD1, 5 bases. The V and J ends lost 7 bases and 2 bases respectively, with 17 bases between them. This CDR3 has 16 amino acids. From germline, CDR1 is MNHNS and CDR2 SASEGT. The DNA for the CDR3 is TGTGCCAGCACACGGCAAGAGGGGTCTACTAATGAAAAACTGTTTTTT. Its protein product is CASTRQEGSTNEKLFF.

This chain joins TRBV18 and TRBJ2-7, with 9 bases fitting TRBD1. Germline V CDR1 and CDR2: KGHSH, LQKENI. The junction had 0 bases not matched to a gene; V was cut back by 5 bases and J by 1 base. CDR3 length: 13 amino acids. The CDR3 loop reads CASSDRGSYEQYF. The CDR3, as DNA: TGTGCCAGCTCAGACAGGGGGTCCTACGAGCAGTACTTC.

This clonotype has more than one count but fewer than ten. The V call is TRBV7-3, the J call TRBJ1-1, with 8 bases that match TRBD1. This CDR3 region has 14 residues. Germline CDR1 is SGHTA and CDR2 is FQGTGA. V lost 5 bases, J lost 1 base, and 3 bases stayed unmatched. CDR3 amino acids: CASSLQGGNTEAFF. DNA of the CDR3: TGTGCCAGCAGCCTACAGGGGGGGAACACTGAAGCTTTCTTT.

The rearrangement joins TRBV5-8 to TRBJ1-4; D ambiguous. Germline CDR1 SGHTS, CDR2 YDEGEE. V was cut by 3 bases and J by 8 bases, with 8 bases left in between. The CDR3 spans 12 residues. CDR3 in amino acids: CASSYLFEKLFF. CDR3 DNA: TGTGCCAGCAGCTACCTATTCGAAAAACTGTTTTTT.